This T cell receptor (beta chain) originates from a study of B cell selection in AIRE deficiency. Some clones are missing from TCRdb's copy, which holds only in-frame ones; the method was immunoSEQ multiplex PCR. The data show some 27,000 clones, with 95% to 96% seen just once and roughly 0.23% held by the top ten. V lost 2 bases, J lost 3 bases, and 7 bases lay in between. Germline CDR1 is SGHRS and CDR2 is YFSETQ. CDR3 length: 13 amino acids. CD4+CD127+ cells were sorted as the conventional CD4 T cells. The TCR was taken from a human donor in good health. The V and J genes are TRBV5-1 and TRBJ2-3, with TRBD1 as a possible D gene (5 bases). The specimen sequenced was CD4+CD127+ conventional T cells sorted from PBMCs. CDR3: CASSFSGTDTQYF. CDR3 nucleotides: TGCGCCAGCAGCTTCTCAGGGACAGATACGCAGTATTTT.